This TCR beta chain was captured in a study of radiotherapy plus CTLA-4 blockade in lung cancer. About the research overall: Objective responses were seen in around 17% of patients, disease control in 31%.

The CDR3 contains 16 residues. Trimming cost V 5 bases and J 0 bases, with 17 bases left between them. CDR1 and CDR2 (germline): MNHEY, SMNVEV (reference sequence). Assay: immunoSEQ multiplex PCR; the TCRdb copy retains only in-frame clones and omits some. The sample includes about 84,000 clones, about two thirds of them seen just once. The clonotype comes from a human donor with non-small cell lung cancer that progressed on radiotherapy plus ipilimumab. The material sequenced was peripheral blood, taken from a patient treated with radiotherapy plus ipilimumab. V usage is TRBV27 and J usage is TRBJ2-7, with D maybe TRBD2 (5 bases). CDR3 sequence: CASSQYSATSSYEQYF. In nucleotides, the CDR3 is TGTGCCAGCAGTCAATATAGCGCAACTAGCTCCTACGAGCAGTACTTC.